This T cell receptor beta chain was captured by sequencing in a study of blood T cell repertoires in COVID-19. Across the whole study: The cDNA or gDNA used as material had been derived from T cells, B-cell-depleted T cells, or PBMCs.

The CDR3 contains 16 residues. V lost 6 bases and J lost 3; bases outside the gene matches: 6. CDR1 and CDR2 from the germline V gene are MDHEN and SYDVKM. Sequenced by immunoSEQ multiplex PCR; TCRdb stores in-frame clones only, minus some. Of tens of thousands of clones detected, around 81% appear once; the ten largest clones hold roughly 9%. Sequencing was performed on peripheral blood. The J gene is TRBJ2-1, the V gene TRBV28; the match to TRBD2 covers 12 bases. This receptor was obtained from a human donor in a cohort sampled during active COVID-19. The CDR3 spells CASRSSSGRDYNEQFF. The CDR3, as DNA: TGTGCCAGCAGGTCCTCTAGCGGGAGGGACTACAATGAGCAGTTCTTC.